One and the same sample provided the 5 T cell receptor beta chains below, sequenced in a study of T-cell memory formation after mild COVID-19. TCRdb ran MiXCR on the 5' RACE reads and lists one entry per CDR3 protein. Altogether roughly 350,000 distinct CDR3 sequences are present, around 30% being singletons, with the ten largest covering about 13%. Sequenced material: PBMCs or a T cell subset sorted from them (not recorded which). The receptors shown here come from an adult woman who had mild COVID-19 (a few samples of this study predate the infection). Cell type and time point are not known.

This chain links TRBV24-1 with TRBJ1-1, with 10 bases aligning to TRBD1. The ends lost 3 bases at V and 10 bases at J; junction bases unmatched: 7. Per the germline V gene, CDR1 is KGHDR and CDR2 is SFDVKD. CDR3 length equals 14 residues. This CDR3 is CATSDIGQGGGAFF. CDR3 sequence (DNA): TGTGCCACCAGTGATATTGGACAGGGGGGGGGAGCTTTCTTT.

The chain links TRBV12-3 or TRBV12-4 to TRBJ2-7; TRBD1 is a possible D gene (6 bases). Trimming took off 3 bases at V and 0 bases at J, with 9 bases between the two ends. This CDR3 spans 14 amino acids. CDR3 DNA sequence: TGTGCCAGCAGTTTCGGGACACTCTCCTACGAGCAGTACTTC. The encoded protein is CASSFGTLSYEQYF.

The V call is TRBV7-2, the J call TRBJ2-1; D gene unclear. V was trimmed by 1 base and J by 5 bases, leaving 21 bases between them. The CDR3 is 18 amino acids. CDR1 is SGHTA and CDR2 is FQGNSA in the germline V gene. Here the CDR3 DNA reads TGTGCCAGCAGCTTAGTAAGGGTTCCGTGGCGCAGACACAATGAGCAGTTCTTC. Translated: CASSLVRVPWRRHNEQFF.

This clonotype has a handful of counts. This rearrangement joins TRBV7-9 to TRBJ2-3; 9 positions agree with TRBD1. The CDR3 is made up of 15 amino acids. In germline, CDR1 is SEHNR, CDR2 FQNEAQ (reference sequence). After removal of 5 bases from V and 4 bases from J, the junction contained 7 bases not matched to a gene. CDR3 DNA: TGTGCCAGCAGCCCCCGGGACAGGGCCCCAGATACGCAGTATTTT. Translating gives CASSPRDRAPDTQYF.

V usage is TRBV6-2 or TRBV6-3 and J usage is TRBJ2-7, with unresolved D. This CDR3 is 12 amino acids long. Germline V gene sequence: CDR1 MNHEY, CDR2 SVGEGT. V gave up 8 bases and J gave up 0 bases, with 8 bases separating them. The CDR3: CASADPSYEQYF. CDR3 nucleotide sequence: TGTGCCAGCGCAGACCCCTCCTACGAGCAGTACTTC.